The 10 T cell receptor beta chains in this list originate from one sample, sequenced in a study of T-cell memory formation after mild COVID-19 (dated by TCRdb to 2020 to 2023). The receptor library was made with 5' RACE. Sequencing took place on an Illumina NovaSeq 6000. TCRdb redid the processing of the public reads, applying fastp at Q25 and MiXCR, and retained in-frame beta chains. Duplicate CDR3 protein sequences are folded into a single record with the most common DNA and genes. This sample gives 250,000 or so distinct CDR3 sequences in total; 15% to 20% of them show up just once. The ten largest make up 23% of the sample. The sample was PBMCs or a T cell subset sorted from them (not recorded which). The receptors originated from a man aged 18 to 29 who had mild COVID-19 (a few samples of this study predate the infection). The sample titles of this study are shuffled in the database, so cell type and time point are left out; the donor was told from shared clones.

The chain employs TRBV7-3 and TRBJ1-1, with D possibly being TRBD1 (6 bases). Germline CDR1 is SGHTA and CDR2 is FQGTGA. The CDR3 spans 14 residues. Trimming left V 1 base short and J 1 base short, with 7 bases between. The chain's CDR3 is CASSLSRGNTEAFF. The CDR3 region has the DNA TGTGCCAGCAGCTTAAGCAGGGGGAACACTGAAGCTTTCTTT.

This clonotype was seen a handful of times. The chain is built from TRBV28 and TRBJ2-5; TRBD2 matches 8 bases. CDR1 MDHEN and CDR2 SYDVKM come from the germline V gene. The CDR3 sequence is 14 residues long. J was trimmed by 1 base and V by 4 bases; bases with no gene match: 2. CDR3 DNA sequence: TGTGCCAGCAGTTGGCTAGCGGGCCAAGAGACCCAGTACTTC. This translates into CASSWLAGQETQYF.

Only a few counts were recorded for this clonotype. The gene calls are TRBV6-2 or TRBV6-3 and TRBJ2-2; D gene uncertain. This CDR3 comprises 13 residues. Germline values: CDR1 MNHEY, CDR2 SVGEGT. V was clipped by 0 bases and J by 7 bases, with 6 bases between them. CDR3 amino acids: CASSYSASGELFF. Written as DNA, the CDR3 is TGTGCCAGCAGTTACTCGGCGAGCGGGGAGCTGTTTTTT.

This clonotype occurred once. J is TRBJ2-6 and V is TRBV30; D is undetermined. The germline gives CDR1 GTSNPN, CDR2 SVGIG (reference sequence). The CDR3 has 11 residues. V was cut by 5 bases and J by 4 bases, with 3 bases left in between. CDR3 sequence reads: CAWGGANVLTF. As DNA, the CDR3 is TGTGCCTGGGGGGGGGCCAACGTCCTGACTTTC. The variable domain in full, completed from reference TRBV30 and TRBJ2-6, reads SQTIHQWPATLVQPVGSPLSLECTVEGTSNPNLYWYRQAAGRGLQLLFYSVGIGQISSEVPQNLSASRPQDRQFILSSKKLLLSDSGFYLCAWGGANVLTFGAGSRLTVL.

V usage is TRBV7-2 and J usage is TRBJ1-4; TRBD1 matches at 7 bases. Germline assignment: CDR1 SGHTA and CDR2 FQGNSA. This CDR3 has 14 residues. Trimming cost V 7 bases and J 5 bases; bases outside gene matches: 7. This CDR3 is CASTQGGTNEKLFF. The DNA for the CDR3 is TGTGCCAGCACCCAGGGGGGAACGAATGAAAAACTGTTTTTT.

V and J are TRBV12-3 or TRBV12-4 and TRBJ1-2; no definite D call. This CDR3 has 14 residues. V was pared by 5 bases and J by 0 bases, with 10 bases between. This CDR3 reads CASSPSFANYGYTF. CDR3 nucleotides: TGTGCCAGCAGTCCCTCCTTTGCTAACTATGGCTACACCTTC.

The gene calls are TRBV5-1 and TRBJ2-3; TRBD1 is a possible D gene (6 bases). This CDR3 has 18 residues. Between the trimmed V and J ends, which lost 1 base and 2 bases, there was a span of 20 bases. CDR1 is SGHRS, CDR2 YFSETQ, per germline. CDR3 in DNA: TGCGCCAGCAGCTTGCCGTTTGGCGTCAGGGGAAACACAGATACGCAGTATTTT. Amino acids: CASSLPFGVRGNTDTQYF.

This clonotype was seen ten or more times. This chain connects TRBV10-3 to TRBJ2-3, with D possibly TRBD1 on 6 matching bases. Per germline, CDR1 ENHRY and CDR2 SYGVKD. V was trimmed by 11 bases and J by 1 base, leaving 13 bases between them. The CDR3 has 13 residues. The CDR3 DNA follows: TGTGCCGTTAGGGACACAGGCACAGATACGCAGTATTTT. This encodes CAVRDTGTDTQYF.

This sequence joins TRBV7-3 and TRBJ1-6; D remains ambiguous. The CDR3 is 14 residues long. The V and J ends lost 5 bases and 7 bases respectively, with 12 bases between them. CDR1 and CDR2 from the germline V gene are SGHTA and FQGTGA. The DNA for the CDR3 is TGTGCCAGCAGCCCCCACCCCACAAATTCACCCCTCCACTTT. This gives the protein CASSPHPTNSPLHF.

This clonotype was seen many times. CDR3 sequence reads: CATSDNLGGSGDTQYF. The CDR3, as DNA: TGTGCCACCAGTGACAATCTAGGTGGGTCGGGAGATACGCAGTATTTT. This chain connects TRBV24-1 to TRBJ2-3; no definite D call. Germline lookup yields CDR1 KGHDR and CDR2 SFDVKD. The CDR3 covers 16 residues. The V end was cut by 4 bases, the J end by 5 bases, with 18 bases between.